A selection of T cell receptor beta chains follows, all from one sample in a study of T cell clones after liver transplantation. Sequencing used immunoSEQ multiplex PCR; TCRdb keeps in-frame clones, though not all of them. Of some 110,000 clones in the sample, roughly nine tenths were seen once. The sample consisted of CD4+ T cells from blood, taken 12 months after liver transplant. The receptors were gathered from a human patient who received a liver transplant. Some T cells may be transferred from the graft donor. CDR3s include the opening cysteine and the closing phenylalanine or tryptophan. Fields, in order: CDR3 DNA, CDR3 protein, J gene, clone size, D gene, V gene. A D gene is named only where the DNA matches it firmly. The size field is filled for only some rows; it gives once, few, many or a size class.

CDR3nt: TGCGCCAGCAGCTTTGGAGACGGCGAGGGTCAGCCCCAGCATTTT
CDR3aa: CASSFGDGEGQPQHF
j_gene: TRBJ1-5
abundance: .
d_gene: .
v_gene: TRBV5-1

CDR3nt: TGTGCCAGCTCCCCAGGACTCCCGGACTCTGGAAACACCATATATTTT
CDR3aa: CASSPGLPDSGNTIYF
j_gene: TRBJ1-3
abundance: .
d_gene: .
v_gene: TRBV18

CDR3nt: TGTGCCACCTCCTTAGCGGGAGTCTACGAGCAGTACTTC
CDR3aa: CATSLAGVYEQYF
j_gene: TRBJ2-7
abundance: .
d_gene: TRBD2
v_gene: TRBV5-4

CDR3nt: TGTGCCAGCAGTCCCCAGGGGAGCTCCTACAATGAGCAGTTCTTC
CDR3aa: CASSPQGSSYNEQFF
j_gene: TRBJ2-1
abundance: once
d_gene: .
v_gene: TRBV7-8

CDR3nt: TGTGCCAGCAGCCCGGGGGGGTCTGGGGCCAACGTCCTGACTTTC
CDR3aa: CASSPGGSGANVLTF
j_gene: TRBJ2-6
abundance: .
d_gene: TRBD2
v_gene: TRBV5-4

CDR3nt: TGTGCCACCAGCGGGACGGGACAAACTAATGAAAAACTGTTTTTT
CDR3aa: CATSGTGQTNEKLFF
j_gene: TRBJ1-4
abundance: .
d_gene: .
v_gene: TRBV15

CDR3nt: TGTGCCAGCAGCCCCGGACAGGGAGAGTATGGCTACACCTTC
CDR3aa: CASSPGQGEYGYTF
j_gene: TRBJ1-2
abundance: .
d_gene: TRBD1
v_gene: TRBV7-2

CDR3nt: TGTGCCAGCAGCCCTACCGGGAGGGACGAGCAGTACTTC
CDR3aa: CASSPTGRDEQYF
j_gene: TRBJ2-7
abundance: .
d_gene: TRBD2
v_gene: TRBV7-3

CDR3nt: TGTGCCAGCAGTCGAATGCCGGGACAGGGTTCTGGGGCCAACGTCCTGACTTTC
CDR3aa: CASSRMPGQGSGANVLTF
j_gene: TRBJ2-6
abundance: .
d_gene: TRBD1
v_gene: TRBV28

CDR3nt: TGTGCCAGCAGACCCCTAGCGGGAGGCACAGATACGCAGTATTTT
CDR3aa: CASRPLAGGTDTQYF
j_gene: TRBJ2-3
abundance: .
d_gene: TRBD2
v_gene: TRBV6-5

CDR3nt: TGTGCCAGCCAGGGCGGCACAGATACGCAGTATTTT
CDR3aa: CASQGGTDTQYF
j_gene: TRBJ2-3
abundance: .
d_gene: .
v_gene: TRBV6-6

CDR3nt: TGTGCCAGCAGTGATAGACTAGGACGACCACCAGATACGCAGTATTTT
CDR3aa: CASSDRLGRPPDTQYF
j_gene: TRBJ2-3
abundance: .
d_gene: .
v_gene: TRBV25-1

CDR3nt: TGTGCCACCGCCCTTCATCAGGGGACAGGTCAAGAGACCCAGTACTTC
CDR3aa: CATALHQGTGQETQYF
j_gene: TRBJ2-5
abundance: .
d_gene: TRBD1
v_gene: TRBV11-3

CDR3nt: TGTGCCAGCAGTCTTTTGACAGGGAACTACGAGCAGTACTTC
CDR3aa: CASSLLTGNYEQYF
j_gene: TRBJ2-7
abundance: .
d_gene: TRBD1
v_gene: TRBV28

CDR3nt: TGTGCCAGCAGTCGGACCCGACTAGCGGCGTCCTACGAGCAGTACTTC
CDR3aa: CASSRTRLAASYEQYF
j_gene: TRBJ2-7
abundance: once
d_gene: TRBD2
v_gene: TRBV7-2

CDR3nt: TGTGCCAGCAGTAAGACCCACAGTTATCAGCCCCAGCATTTT
CDR3aa: CASSKTHSYQPQHF
j_gene: TRBJ1-5
abundance: .
d_gene: .
v_gene: TRBV28

CDR3nt: TGCAGCGTCCAAAGGGGACACGAAGCTTTCTTT
CDR3aa: CSVQRGHEAFF
j_gene: TRBJ1-1
abundance: .
d_gene: .
v_gene: TRBV29-1

CDR3nt: TGTGCCAGCAGCCAATCCCCGGGACTAGCGGGAGTACCAAATACGCAGTATTTT
CDR3aa: CASSQSPGLAGVPNTQYF
j_gene: TRBJ2-3
abundance: .
d_gene: TRBD2
v_gene: TRBV16

CDR3nt: TGTGCCAGCAGTGAATCCGGGGACAGTCAAGATACGCAGTATTTT
CDR3aa: CASSESGDSQDTQYF
j_gene: TRBJ2-3
abundance: .
d_gene: TRBD1
v_gene: TRBV6-1

CDR3nt: TGTGCCTGGGCCAGGGGGACTAATGAAAAACTGTTTTTT
CDR3aa: CAWARGTNEKLFF
j_gene: TRBJ1-4
abundance: .
d_gene: TRBD1
v_gene: TRBV30